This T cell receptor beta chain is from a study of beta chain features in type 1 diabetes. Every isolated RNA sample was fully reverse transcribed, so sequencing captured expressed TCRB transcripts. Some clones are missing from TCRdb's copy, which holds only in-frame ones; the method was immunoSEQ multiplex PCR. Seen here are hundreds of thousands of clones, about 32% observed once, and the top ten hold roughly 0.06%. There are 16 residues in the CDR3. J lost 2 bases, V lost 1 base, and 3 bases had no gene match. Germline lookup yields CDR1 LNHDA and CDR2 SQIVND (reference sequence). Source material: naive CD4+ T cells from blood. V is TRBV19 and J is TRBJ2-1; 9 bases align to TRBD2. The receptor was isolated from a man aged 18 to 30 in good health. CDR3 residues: CASSIGSGRTYNEQFF. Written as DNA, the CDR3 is TGTGCCAGTAGTATAGGGAGCGGGAGGACCTACAATGAGCAGTTCTTC.